This T cell receptor beta chain was sequenced in a study of T cell responses to AZD1222 COVID-19 vaccine (dated by TCRdb to the early 2020s). Background on the whole study: Because spike-specific TCR depth and breadth did not differ between the two schedules, AZD1222 recipients who got a second dose at roughly 4 weeks were pooled with those who got a second dose at roughly 12 weeks. A total of about 250 trial participants underwent TCR sequencing, of whom 207 had received two doses of AZD1222 and some 26 had received two doses of the MenACWY control vaccine. Trial participants were enrolled into age subgroups of 18-55, 56-69 and 70-plus years, which contained approximately 150, 30 and 60 TCR-sequenced participants, respectively. Results and caveats for the whole study, not just this receptor: Conclusions about previously exposed vaccinees are limited, since just five to seven AZD1222 recipients were seropositive for SARS-CoV-2 at baseline. A significant rise in spike-specific TCR breadth and depth was observed after two AZD1222 doses relative to day 0 and relative to MenACWY recipients. The 56-69-year group was small, and its depth increase did not reach significance, likely because of low power. Nearly half of unique spike-specific TCRs reportedly recognized epitopes outside regions mutated in the B.1.351 and B.1.1.7 variants. Most participants were white British and females outnumbered males, and the authors suggested that clonal diversity may have been underestimated. Because no day 14 peak-response samples were available, repertoires were characterized only after the peak T cell response. The whole spike protein was spanned by vaccine-associated CD4 TCRs, and dominant responses were seen in regions 160-218 and 743-854.

The sample's time point label is to be understood as: baseline before first vaccination. Vaccinee samples came from UK trials COV001 and COV002, including a single-blind randomized controlled phase 2/3 trial of AZD1222 (ChAdOx1 nCoV-19) in healthy adults. For TCRbeta chain sequencing, PBMC samples from trial participants were taken at day 0 and at day 28 after the second dose. The CDR3 sequence holds 16 residues, the cysteine and phenylalanine included. Only the CDR3 DNA stays, 48 bases, in frame from base 1. The germline V end is reduced by 3 bases and the J end by 4 bases; junction bases left unmatched: 11. CDR1 and CDR2, per the germline V gene (reference sequence), are GTSNPN and SVGIG. As to this clone: Its antigen is currently not known. No base qualities exist here, and no much larger clone lies one base off it.

The CDR3 regions of human TCRbeta chains were analyzed by immunosequencing. The study's own analysis went as follows. Repertoire TCRs were matched against a reference library of SARS-CoV-2-specific TCRs generated with the MIRA antigen-specificity platform. Breadth was defined as the fraction of unique TCRs that were SARS-CoV-2-associated, and depth was defined as the fraction of total T cells that were SARS-CoV-2-associated. Using the MIRA data, every spike-specific TCR was mapped to the spike region that the TCR reacted to and assigned to either a CD4 or a CD8 class. Log10-transformed breadth and depth values were compared by one-way ANOVA with Sidak's multiple comparisons tests. Imported from immuneACCESS, the table was reduced by TCRdb to in-frame sequences with V and J called. These copies leave out some clones; in studies compared against another copy, an unresolved V gene accounts for under half, and the cause of the remainder is not known. Clone size and the V and J calls come from that table; the DNA yielded D and trimming. Counted in this sample were approximately 120,000 clones; around 89% of them appeared once. 4% to 5.5% of the sample rests with the top ten.

This specimen consisted of peripheral blood, obtained on day 0 of AZD1222 vaccination. The sequence was collected from an adult in good health. The sequence links TRBV30 to TRBJ1-2; TRBD1 aligns with 10 central bases. CDR3 region: CAWSSSDRGLLYGYTF. In nucleotide form, the sequence is TGTGCCTGGAGCTCGTCTGACAGGGGGCTTCTCTATGGCTACACCTTC.